The text below deals with one T cell receptor (beta chain). Different DNA sequences within this sample yield the same CDR3. The data derive from a study of blood T cell repertoires in COVID-19. Study-wide background: Researchers got acute and convalescent COVID-19 samples from the United States, Italy and Spain. The analysed material was cDNA or gDNA that came from T cells, B-cell-depleted T cells, or PBMCs.

Germline V gene lookup returns CDR1 SQVTM and CDR2 ANQGSEA. The CDR3 runs to 12 residues. V lost 3 bases and J 1 base, leaving 5 bases between the germline ends. Authors' analysis steps: From reference gene primer amplification, estimates of nucleated cell counts were derived. Sequenced by immunoSEQ multiplex PCR; TCRdb stores in-frame clones only, minus some. That table supplies the V and J calls and clone size; D and trimming were determined from the DNA. Among under 130,000 clones, 89% were seen once, and the ten largest hold 3.5% to 4%. The V and J genes are TRBV29-1 and TRBJ2-3, with D possibly TRBD2 on 5 matching bases. The source is a woman in her fifties or sixties with acute or convalescent COVID-19. Sequenced material: peripheral blood. CDR3 nucleotide sequence: TGCAGCGTTGAGAGGGGCACAGATACGCAGTATTTT. The encoded protein is CSVERGTDTQYF.